One sample yielded the 17 T cell receptor beta chains listed below, sequenced in a study of blood T cell repertoires in COVID-19. Using immunoSEQ multiplex PCR, the repertoire was profiled, and TCRdb retains in-frame clones only, with some absent. Of approximately 190,000 clones listed, around 85% are singletons. The sample was peripheral blood. Source of these receptors: a man in his 70s with active or convalescent COVID-19.

The rearrangement joins TRBV9 to TRBJ2-7, with TRBD2 matching 8 bases. With 4 bases clipped from V and 4 bases from J, the junction kept 7 bases outside the gene matches. The CDR3 length is 14 residues. Looked up from germline, CDR1 is SGDLS and CDR2 is YYNGEE. CDR3 residues: CASSTGTSLYEQYF. The CDR3 DNA is TGTGCCAGCAGCACCGGGACTAGTCTGTACGAGCAGTACTTC.

Remarks on this clone: This sample includes further DNA sequences coding for the same CDR3. The V call is TRBV6-2 or TRBV6-3, the J call TRBJ1-1, with 7 bases identical to TRBD1. The J segment lost 4 bases and the V segment lost 6 bases, leaving 17 bases of the junction unmatched. Germline loops: CDR1 MNHEY, CDR2 SVGEGT. The CDR3 consists of 17 residues. The CDR3 spells CASSPIGTELSGTEAFF. The CDR3 DNA is TGTGCCAGCAGCCCAATAGGGACAGAGCTCTCGGGCACTGAAGCTTTCTTT.

This sequence joins TRBV5-4 and TRBJ1-1; no clear D. Germline V gene sequence: CDR1 SGHNT, CDR2 YYREEE (reference sequence). Trimming left V 6 bases short and J 0 bases short, with 15 bases between. The CDR3 spans 15 residues. The DNA for the CDR3 is TGTGCCAGCAAAACTCAGACACCCATGAACACTGAAGCTTTCTTT. Amino acid sequence: CASKTQTPMNTEAFF.

The V call is TRBV28, the J call TRBJ2-2, with 7 bases identical to TRBD1. CDR3 length: 13 amino acids. Germline V gene data show CDR1 as MDHEN and CDR2 as SYDVKM. V trimming: 11 bases; J trimming: 3 bases; junction bases outside the gene matches: 6. CDR3: CASQGTDTGELFF. The CDR3 bases are TGTGCCTCACAGGGGACGGACACCGGGGAGCTGTTTTTT.

This clone was counted a single time. The chain uses TRBV7-8 and TRBJ2-1; TRBD1 aligns across 12 bases. Germline V gene sequence: CDR1 SGHVS, CDR2 FQNEAQ. The CDR3 consists of 19 residues. The junction had 11 bases not matched to a gene; V was cut back by 5 bases and J by 0 bases. The CDR3 loop reads CASSHLRDRGPSSYNEQFF. The CDR3, as DNA: TGTGCCAGCAGCCACCTCCGGGACAGGGGGCCTAGCTCCTACAATGAGCAGTTCTTC.

The chain links TRBV9 to TRBJ1-2; D gene ambiguous. This CDR3 is built from 13 residues. V dropped 3 bases and J dropped 8 bases, with 14 bases sitting between them. The V gene's germline CDR1 is SGDLS and CDR2 YYNGEE. In nucleotides, the CDR3 is TGTGCCAGCAGCGGCGGACGGGAGGAGGGCTACACCTTC. It translates to CASSGGREEGYTF.

This chain uses TRBV13 with TRBJ2-7; TRBD1 matches 7 bases. CDR1 and CDR2 from the germline V gene are PRHDT and FYEKMQ (reference sequence). The CDR3 is made up of 13 amino acids. Trimming cost V 5 bases and J 3 bases; bases outside gene matches: 4. The CDR3 sequence: CASSTDRNYEQYF. DNA of the CDR3: TGTGCCAGCAGCACGGACAGGAACTACGAGCAGTACTTC.

The gene calls are TRBV30 and TRBJ1-5; D remains ambiguous. The CDR3 extends over 13 amino acids. V was shortened by 2 bases and J by 7 bases, with 12 bases between the two germline ends. Germline V gene lookup returns CDR1 GTSNPN and CDR2 SVGIG (reference sequence). The CDR3 loop reads CAWSTVVSQPQHF. The CDR3 nucleotides read TGTGCCTGGAGTACAGTAGTAAGCCAGCCCCAGCATTTT.

The V and J genes are TRBV28 and TRBJ1-3; D unclear. The V gene lost 6 bases and the J gene lost 3 bases, with 9 bases spanning the gap. Germline CDR1 and CDR2: MDHEN and SYDVKM. CDR3 length: 13 residues. CDR3 in amino acids: CASSRRGGNTIYF. The DNA of the CDR3 is TGTGCCAGCAGCCGGCGAGGTGGAAACACCATATATTTT.

The chain recombines TRBV6-5 with TRBJ2-7; 7 bases line up with TRBD1. Germline values: CDR1 MNHEY, CDR2 SVGAGI. The CDR3 consists of 16 residues. Unmatched junction bases numbered 18, after V lost 4 bases and J lost 9 bases. The CDR3 sequence is CASSWLAEGDSMLQYF. For the CDR3, the DNA is TGTGCCAGCAGTTGGTTGGCGGAAGGGGACAGTATGTTGCAGTACTTC.

This chain joins TRBV9 and TRBJ1-5; 8 bases match TRBD1. V dropped 4 bases and J dropped 6; count of bases not matched to a gene: 6. The CDR3 extends over 14 amino acids. Looked up from germline, CDR1 is SGDLS and CDR2 is YYNGEE. CDR3 DNA sequence: TGTGCCAGCAGCACCGGGACAGGTATTCAGCCCCAGCATTTT. It is translated as CASSTGTGIQPQHF.

The rearrangement uses TRBV7-2 and TRBJ2-7, with TRBD2 matching over 11 bases. This CDR3 spans 17 amino acids. CDR1 SGHTA and CDR2 FQGNSA come from the germline V gene. The ends lost 1 base at V and 5 bases at J; junction bases unmatched: 10. CDR3 DNA sequence: TGTGCCAGCAGCTTAGTTGTAGCGGGAGGGGGACTAGACGAGCAGTACTTC. Its protein is CASSLVVAGGGLDEQYF.

The V call is TRBV6-2 or TRBV6-3, the J call TRBJ2-1; the match to TRBD2 covers 8 bases. V shed 0 bases, J shed 6 bases, and the junction held 4 bases outside the gene matches. The CDR3 loop spans 15 amino acids. Germline loops: CDR1 MNHEY, CDR2 SVGEGT. CDR3 amino acids: CASSYSRGGINEQFF. CDR3 DNA sequence: TGTGCCAGCAGTTACTCACGGGGGGGCATCAATGAGCAGTTCTTC.

The gene calls are TRBV21-1 and TRBJ1-6. TRBV21-1 corresponds to a pseudogene. The CDR3 length is 17 residues. The CDR3 nucleotides are TGTGCCAGCCACTCAACCCCTCGTCCTCGCTCTGCTGGACCCCTCCACTTT. Translation: CASHSTPRPRSAGPLHF.

This clone was seen only once. The chain links TRBV10-3 to TRBJ2-5; TRBD2 matches 8 bases. Trimming cost V 11 bases and J 2 bases; bases outside gene matches: 7. The germline gives CDR1 ENHRY, CDR2 SYGVKD. The CDR3 spans 13 residues. CDR3 DNA sequence: TGTGCCTCCGGGGGGGGCAGACAAGAGACCCAGTACTTC. Residues: CASGGGRQETQYF.

The chain carries TRBV6-4 and TRBJ2-1, with TRBD1 matching 8 bases. The V segment lost 0 bases and the J segment 0 bases; nucleotides outside the gene matches: 4. Germline V gene data show CDR1 as MRHNA and CDR2 as SNTAGT. The CDR3 is made up of 17 amino acids. The DNA for the CDR3 is TGTGCCAGCAGTGACTCGGGACAGGCTCGCTCCTACAATGAGCAGTTCTTC. This sequence encodes CASSDSGQARSYNEQFF.

The V call is TRBV28, the J call TRBJ2-1; D is unclear. The germline V gene encodes CDR1 MDHEN and CDR2 SYDVKM. Between the trimmed V and J ends, which lost 7 bases and 2 bases, there was a span of 15 bases. CDR3 length: 15 residues. The CDR3 DNA follows: TGTGCCAGCAAAGATTTTAGTAAGACCTACAATGAGCAGTTCTTC. Amino acids: CASKDFSKTYNEQFF.